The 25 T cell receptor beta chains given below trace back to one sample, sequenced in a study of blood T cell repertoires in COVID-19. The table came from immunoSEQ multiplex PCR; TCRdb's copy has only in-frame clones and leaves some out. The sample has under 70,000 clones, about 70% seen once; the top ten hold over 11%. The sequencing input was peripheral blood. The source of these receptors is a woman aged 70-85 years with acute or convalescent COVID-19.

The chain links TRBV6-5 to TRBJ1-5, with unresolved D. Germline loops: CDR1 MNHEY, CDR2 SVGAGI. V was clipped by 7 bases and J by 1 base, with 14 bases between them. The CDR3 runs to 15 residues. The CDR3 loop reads CASKAASSSNQPQHF. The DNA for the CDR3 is TGTGCCAGCAAGGCAGCGTCATCGAGCAATCAGCCCCAGCATTTT.

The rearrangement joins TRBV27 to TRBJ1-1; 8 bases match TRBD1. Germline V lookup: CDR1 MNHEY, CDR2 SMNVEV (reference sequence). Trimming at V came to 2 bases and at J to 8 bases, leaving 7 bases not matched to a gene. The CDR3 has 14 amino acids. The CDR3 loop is CASSLTQGAREAFF. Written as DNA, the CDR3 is TGTGCCAGCAGTTTAACGCAGGGGGCGAGAGAAGCTTTCTTT.

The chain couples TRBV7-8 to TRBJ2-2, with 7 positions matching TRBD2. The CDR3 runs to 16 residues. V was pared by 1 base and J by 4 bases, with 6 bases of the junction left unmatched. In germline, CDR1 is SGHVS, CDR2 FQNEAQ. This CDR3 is CASSLGAGRSTGELFF. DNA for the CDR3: TGTGCCAGCAGCTTAGGAGCGGGGCGTTCCACCGGGGAGCTGTTTTTT.

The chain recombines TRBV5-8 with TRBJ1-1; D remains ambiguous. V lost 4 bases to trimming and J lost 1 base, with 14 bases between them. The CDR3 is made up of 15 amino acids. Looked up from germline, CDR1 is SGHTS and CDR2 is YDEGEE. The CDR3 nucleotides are TGTGCCAGCAGCCCTTCGACGCGGTGGAACACTGAAGCTTTCTTT. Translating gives CASSPSTRWNTEAFF.

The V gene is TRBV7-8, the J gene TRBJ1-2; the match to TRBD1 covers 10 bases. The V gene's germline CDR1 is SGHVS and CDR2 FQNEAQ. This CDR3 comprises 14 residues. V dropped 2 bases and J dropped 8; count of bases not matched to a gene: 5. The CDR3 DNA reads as TGTGCCAGCAGCTTACGGGACAGGGGCGGCGGCTACACCTTC. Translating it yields CASSLRDRGGGYTF.

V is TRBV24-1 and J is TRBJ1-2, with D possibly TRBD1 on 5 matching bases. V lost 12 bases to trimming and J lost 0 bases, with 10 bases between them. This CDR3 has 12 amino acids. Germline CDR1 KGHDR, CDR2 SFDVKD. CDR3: CASGTSNYGYTF. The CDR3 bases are TGTGCCTCAGGGACTTCTAACTATGGCTACACCTTC.

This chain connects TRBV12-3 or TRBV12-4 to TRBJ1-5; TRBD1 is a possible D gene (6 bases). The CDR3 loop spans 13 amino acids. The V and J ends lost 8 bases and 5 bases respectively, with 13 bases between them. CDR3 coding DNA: TGTGCCAGCGGATCACAGGGATATCAGCCCCAGCATTTT. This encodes CASGSQGYQPQHF.

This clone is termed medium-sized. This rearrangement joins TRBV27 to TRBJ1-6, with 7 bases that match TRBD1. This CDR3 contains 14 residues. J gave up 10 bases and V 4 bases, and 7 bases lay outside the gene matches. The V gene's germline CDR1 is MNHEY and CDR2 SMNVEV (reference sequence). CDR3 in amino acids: CASSSTGLRSPLHF. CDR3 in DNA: TGTGCCAGCAGTTCGACAGGGCTTAGGTCACCCCTCCACTTT.

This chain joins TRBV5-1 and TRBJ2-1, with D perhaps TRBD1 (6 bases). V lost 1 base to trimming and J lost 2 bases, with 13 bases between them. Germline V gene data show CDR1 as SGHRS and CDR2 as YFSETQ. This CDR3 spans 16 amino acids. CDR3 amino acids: CASSLLGAGAYNEQFF. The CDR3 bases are TGCGCCAGCAGCTTGCTGGGGGCCGGCGCCTACAATGAGCAGTTCTTC. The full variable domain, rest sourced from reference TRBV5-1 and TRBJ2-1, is KAGVTQTPRYLIKTRGQQVTLSCSPISGHRSVSWYQQTPGQGLQFLFEYFSETQRNKGNFPGRFSGRQFSNSRSEMNVSTLELGDSALYLCASSLLGAGAYNEQFFGPGTRLTVL.

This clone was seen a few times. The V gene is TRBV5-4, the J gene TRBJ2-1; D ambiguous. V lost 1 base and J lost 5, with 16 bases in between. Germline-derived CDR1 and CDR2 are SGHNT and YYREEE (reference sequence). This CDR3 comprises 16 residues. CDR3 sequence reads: CASSLRTPAAHNEQFF. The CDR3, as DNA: TGTGCCAGCAGCTTGCGAACACCCGCCGCTCACAATGAGCAGTTCTTC. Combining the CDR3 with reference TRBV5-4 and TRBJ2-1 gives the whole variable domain ETGVTQSPTHLIKTRGQQVTLRCSSQSGHNTVSWYQQALGQGPQFIFQYYREEENGRGNFPPRFSGLQFPNYSSELNVNALELDDSALYLCASSLRTPAAHNEQFFGPGTRLTVL.

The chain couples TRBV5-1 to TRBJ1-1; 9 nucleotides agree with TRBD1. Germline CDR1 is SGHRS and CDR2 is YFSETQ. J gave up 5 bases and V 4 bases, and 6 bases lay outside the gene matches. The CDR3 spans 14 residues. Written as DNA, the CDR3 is TGCGCCAGCAGCCCGGGGACAGGGTGGACTGAAGCTTTCTTT. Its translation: CASSPGTGWTEAFF.

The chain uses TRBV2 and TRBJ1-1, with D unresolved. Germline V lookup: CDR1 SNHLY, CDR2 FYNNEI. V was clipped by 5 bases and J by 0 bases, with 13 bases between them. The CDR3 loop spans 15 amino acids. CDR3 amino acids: CASSKTGVLNTEAFF. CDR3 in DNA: TGTGCCAGCAGTAAAACCGGGGTCCTGAACACTGAAGCTTTCTTT.

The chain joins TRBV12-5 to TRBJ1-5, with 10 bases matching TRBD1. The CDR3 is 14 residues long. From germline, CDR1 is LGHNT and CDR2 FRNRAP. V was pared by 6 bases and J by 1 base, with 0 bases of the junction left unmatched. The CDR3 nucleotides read TGTGCTAGTGGGGGACAGGGGAGCAATCAGCCCCAGCATTTT. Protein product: CASGGQGSNQPQHF. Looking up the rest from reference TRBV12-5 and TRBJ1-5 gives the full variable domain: DARVTQTPRHKVTEMGQEVTMRCQPILGHNTVFWYRQTMMQGLELLAYFRNRAPLDDSGMPKDRFSAEMPDATLATLKIQPSEPRDSAVYFCASGGQGSNQPQHFGDGTRLSIL.

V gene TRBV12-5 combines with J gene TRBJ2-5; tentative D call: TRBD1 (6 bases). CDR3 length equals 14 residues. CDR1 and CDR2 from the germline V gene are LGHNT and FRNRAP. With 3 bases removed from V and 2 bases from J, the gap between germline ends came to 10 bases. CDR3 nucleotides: TGTGCTAGTGGTTTCGCGGACAGACAAGAGACCCAGTACTTC. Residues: CASGFADRQETQYF.

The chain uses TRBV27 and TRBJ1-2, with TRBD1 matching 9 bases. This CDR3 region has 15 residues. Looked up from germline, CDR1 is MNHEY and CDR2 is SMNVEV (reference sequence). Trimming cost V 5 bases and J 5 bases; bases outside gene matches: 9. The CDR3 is CASSLQGAKGYGYTF. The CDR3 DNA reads TGTGCCAGCAGTCTACAGGGGGCGAAGGGATATGGCTACACCTTC.

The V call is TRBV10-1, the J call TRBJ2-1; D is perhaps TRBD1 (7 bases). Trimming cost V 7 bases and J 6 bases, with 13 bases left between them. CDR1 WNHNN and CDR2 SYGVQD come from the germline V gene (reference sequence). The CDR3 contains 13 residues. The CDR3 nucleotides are TGCGCCAGCACCAGGGGGGTACCCAATGAGCAGTTCTTC. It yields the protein CASTRGVPNEQFF.

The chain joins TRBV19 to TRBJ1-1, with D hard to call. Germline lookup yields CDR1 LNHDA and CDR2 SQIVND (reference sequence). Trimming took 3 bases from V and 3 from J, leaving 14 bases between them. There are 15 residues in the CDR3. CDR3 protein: CASSIGYPRHTEAFF. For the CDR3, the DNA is TGTGCCAGTAGTATCGGGTACCCTCGGCACACTGAAGCTTTCTTT.

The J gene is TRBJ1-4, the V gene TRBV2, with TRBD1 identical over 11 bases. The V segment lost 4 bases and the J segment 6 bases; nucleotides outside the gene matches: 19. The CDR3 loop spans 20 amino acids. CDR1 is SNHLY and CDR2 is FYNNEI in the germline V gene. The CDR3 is CASSGPYGQGAWGGHEKLFF. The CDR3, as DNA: TGTGCCAGCAGTGGCCCCTATGGACAGGGGGCGTGGGGCGGACATGAAAAACTGTTTTTT. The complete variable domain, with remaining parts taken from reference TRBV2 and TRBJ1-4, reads EPEVTQTPSHQVTQMGQEVILRCVPISNHLYFYWYRQILGQKVEFLVSFYNNEISEKSEIFDDQFSVERPDGSNFTLKIRSTKLEDSAMYFCASSGPYGQGAWGGHEKLFFGSGTQLSVL.

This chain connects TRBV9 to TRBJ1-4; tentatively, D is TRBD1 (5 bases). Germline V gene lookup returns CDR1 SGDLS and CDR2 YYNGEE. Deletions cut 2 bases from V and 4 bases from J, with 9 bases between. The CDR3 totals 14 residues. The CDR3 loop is CASSVTADNEKLFF. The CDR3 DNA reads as TGTGCCAGCAGCGTGACAGCTGATAATGAAAAACTGTTTTTT. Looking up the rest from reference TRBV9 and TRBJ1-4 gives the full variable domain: DSGVTQTPKHLITATGQRVTLRCSPRSGDLSVYWYQQSLDQGLQFLIQYYNGEERAKGNILERFSAQQFPDLHSELNLSSLELGDSALYFCASSVTADNEKLFFGSGTQLSVL.

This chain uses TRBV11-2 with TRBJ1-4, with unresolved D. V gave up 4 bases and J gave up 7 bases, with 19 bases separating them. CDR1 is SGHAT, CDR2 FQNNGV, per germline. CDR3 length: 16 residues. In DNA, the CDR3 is TGTGCCAGCAGCTCCCACCAAGTTTTTGCGGGTGAAAAACTGTTTTTT. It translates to CASSSHQVFAGEKLFF. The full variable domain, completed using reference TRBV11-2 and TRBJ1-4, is EAGVAQSPRYKIIEKRQSVAFWCNPISGHATLYWYQQILGQGPKLLIQFQNNGVVDDSQLPKDRFSAERLKGVDSTLKIQPAKLEDSAVYLCASSSHQVFAGEKLFFGSGTQLSVL.

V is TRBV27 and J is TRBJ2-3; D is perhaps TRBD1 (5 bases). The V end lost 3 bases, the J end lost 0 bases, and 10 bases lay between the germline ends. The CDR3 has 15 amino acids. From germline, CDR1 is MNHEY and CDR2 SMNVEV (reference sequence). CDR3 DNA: TGTGCCAGCAGTTTTCGGCACAGGAGCACAGATACGCAGTATTTT. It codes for CASSFRHRSTDTQYF.

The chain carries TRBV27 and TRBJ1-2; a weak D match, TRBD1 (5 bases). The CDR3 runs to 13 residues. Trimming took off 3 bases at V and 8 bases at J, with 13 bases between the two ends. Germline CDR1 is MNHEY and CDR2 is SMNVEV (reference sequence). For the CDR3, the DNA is TGTGCCAGCAGTTTCGGGACTCTGGAGGGCTACACCTTC. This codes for CASSFGTLEGYTF.

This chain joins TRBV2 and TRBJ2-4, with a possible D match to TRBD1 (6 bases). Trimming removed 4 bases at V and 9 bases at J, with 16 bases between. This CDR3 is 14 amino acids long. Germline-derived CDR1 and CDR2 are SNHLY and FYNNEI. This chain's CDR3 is CASSVGTPKGIQYF. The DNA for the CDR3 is TGTGCCAGCAGTGTCGGGACACCTAAGGGCATTCAGTACTTC.

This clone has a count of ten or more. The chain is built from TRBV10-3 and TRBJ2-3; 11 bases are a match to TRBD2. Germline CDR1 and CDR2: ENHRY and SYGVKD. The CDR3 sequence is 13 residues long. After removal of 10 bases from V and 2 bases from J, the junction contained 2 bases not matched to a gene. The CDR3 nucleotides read TGTGCCACTAGCGGGGGGCTCACAGATACGCAGTATTTT. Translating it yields CATSGGLTDTQYF.

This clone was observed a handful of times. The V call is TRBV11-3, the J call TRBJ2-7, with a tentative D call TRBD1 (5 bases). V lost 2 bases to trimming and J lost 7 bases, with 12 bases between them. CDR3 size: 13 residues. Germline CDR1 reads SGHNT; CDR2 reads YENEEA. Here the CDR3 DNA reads TGTGCCAGCAGCTTAACGCAGGGTCGGGAGCAGTACTTC. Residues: CASSLTQGREQYF.